This TCR beta chain was captured in a study of blood T cell repertoires in COVID-19 (dated by TCRdb to the early 2020s). Background on the whole study: The collaborator samples originated in the United States, Italy and Spain and spanned the acute and convalescent phases of COVID-19. The material from the prospective study consisted of cDNA or gDNA derived from T cells, B-cell-depleted T cells, or PBMCs. The dataset comprised deeply sampled blood TCRbeta repertoires from subjects exposed to, actively infected with, or recovered from COVID-19. The repertoires were released in a freely available public database meant as a resource for research on the immune response to SARS-CoV-2. Samples were obtained from the ongoing ImmuneRACE study (first 160 participants) and from about 1,300 subjects provided by 6 global collaborators. The sample metadata nearly always contained a de-identified subject ID, COVID-19 status, age in years and sex. Where available, HLA class I and class II types were taken from metadata supplied by the sample provider and were not determined by assay-based typing.

Participants in the prospective study were enrolled through a virtual design, were aged roughly 18 to 90 years, and lived in about 25 United States geographic areas. In the prospective study, cohorts were assigned on the basis of participant-reported clinical history obtained from a screening survey and a study questionnaire. Mobile phlebotomists in the prospective study collected whole blood, serum and a nasopharyngeal or oropharyngeal swab from every participant. Participants in the prospective study had the option to provide additional blood draws and questionnaires over a roughly two-month period. Prospective study blood samples were shipped either frozen or at room temperature before DNA extraction. TCRbeta CDR3 regions were amplified from genomic DNA by means of the immunoSEQ Assay, a bias-controlled multiplex PCR. The paper's data handling went like this. Within the assay, amplification of reference gene primers was used to estimate how many nucleated cells each sample contained. To quantify the absolute abundance of each unique TCRbeta CDR3 rearrangement, sequence reads were collapsed and filtered. For each sample, productive Simpson clonality was calculated as the square root of Simpson's diversity index over productive rearrangements. Entries here come from immuneACCESS through TCRdb and include only in-frame sequences with V and J called. Some clones fail to appear in such tables; in the studies checked, an unresolved V gene covers under half of the shortfall, and the cause of the remainder is unknown. V and J calls and clone size are copied from that table; D and trimming were computed from the DNA. The sample table holds 100,000 to 150,000 clones, of which around 80% were seen once. The top ten constitute roughly 2.3% of the sample.

Beyond this particular receptor, the publication reports: The quantity of clinical and demographic metadata differed by source and by participant and was supplied without curation.

To note about this clone: Its recognized antigen is unknown. It has no much larger one-base neighbor in the sample; base qualities were not kept.

There are 14 amino acids in the CDR3, from cysteine to phenylalanine inclusive. This entry keeps only the CDR3 DNA: 42 bases, framed from base 1. V was cut back by 5 bases and J by 4 bases, leaving a gap of 11 bases between them. The germline V gene (reference sequence) provides CDR1 MNHEY and CDR2 SMNVEV. The V and J genes are TRBV27 and TRBJ1-4; no confident D gene assignment can be made. The material sequenced was PBMCs or T cells enriched from blood (not recorded which). This receptor was obtained from a man aged 35 to 55 with acute COVID-19. The nucleotides read TGTGCCAGCAGTCGCGCAGGACTTAATGAAAAACTGTTTTTT. Its protein product is CASSRAGLNEKLFF. The CDR3 plus the reference TRBV27 and TRBJ1-4 genes for the other parts give the full variable domain: EAQVTQNPRYLITVTGKKLTVTCSQNMNHEYMSWYRQDPGLGLRQIYYSMNVEVTDKGDVPEGYKVSRKEKRNFPLILESPSPNQTSLYFCASSRAGLNEKLFFGSGTQLSVL.